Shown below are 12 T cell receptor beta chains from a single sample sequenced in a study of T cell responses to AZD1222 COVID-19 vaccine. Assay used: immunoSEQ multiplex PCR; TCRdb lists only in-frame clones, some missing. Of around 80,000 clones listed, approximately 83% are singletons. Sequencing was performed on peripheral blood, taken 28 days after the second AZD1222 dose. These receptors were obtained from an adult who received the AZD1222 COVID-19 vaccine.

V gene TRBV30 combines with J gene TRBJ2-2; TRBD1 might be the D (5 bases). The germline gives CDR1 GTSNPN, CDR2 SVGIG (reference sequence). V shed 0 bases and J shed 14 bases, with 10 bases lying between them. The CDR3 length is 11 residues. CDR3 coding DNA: TGTGCCTGGAGTGTAGGGGTCTTACTGTTTTTT. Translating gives CAWSVGVLLFF. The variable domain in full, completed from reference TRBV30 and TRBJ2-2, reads SQTIHQWPATLVQPVGSPLSLECTVEGTSNPNLYWYRQAAGRGLQLLFYSVGIGQISSEVPQNLSASRPQDRQFILSSKKLLLSDSGFYLCAWSVGVLLFFGEGSRLTVL.

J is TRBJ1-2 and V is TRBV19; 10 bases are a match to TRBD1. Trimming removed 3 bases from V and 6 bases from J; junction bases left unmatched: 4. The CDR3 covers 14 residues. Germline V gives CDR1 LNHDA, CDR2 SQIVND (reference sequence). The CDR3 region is CASSILGQGNGYTF. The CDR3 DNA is TGTGCCAGTAGTATCCTGGGACAGGGGAATGGCTACACCTTC.

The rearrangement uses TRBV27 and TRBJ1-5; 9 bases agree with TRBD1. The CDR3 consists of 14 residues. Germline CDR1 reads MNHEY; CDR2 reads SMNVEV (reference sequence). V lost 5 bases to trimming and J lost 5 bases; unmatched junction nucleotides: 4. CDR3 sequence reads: CASSPDRGDQPQHF. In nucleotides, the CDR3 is TGTGCCAGCAGTCCGGACAGGGGCGATCAGCCCCAGCATTTT.

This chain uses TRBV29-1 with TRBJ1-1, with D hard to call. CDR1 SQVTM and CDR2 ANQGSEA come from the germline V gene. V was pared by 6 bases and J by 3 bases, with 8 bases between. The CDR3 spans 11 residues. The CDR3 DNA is TGCAGCGTGGGAGGGTACACTGAAGCTTTCTTT. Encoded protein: CSVGGYTEAFF.

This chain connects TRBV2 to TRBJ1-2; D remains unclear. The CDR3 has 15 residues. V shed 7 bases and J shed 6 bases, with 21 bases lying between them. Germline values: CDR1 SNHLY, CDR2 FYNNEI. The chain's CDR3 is CASTVPTVSGNGYTF. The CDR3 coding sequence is TGTGCCAGCACCGTCCCAACAGTCTCGGGGAATGGCTACACCTTC. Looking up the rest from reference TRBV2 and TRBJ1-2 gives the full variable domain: EPEVTQTPSHQVTQMGQEVILRCVPISNHLYFYWYRQILGQKVEFLVSFYNNEISEKSEIFDDQFSVERPDGSNFTLKIRSTKLEDSAMYFCASTVPTVSGNGYTFGSGTRLTVV.

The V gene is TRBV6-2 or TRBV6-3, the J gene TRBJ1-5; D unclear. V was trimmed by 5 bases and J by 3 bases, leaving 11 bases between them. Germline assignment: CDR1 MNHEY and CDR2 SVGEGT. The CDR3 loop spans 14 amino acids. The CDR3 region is CASSLPGYNQPQHF. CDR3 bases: TGTGCCAGCAGTCTCCCAGGATACAATCAGCCCCAGCATTTT.

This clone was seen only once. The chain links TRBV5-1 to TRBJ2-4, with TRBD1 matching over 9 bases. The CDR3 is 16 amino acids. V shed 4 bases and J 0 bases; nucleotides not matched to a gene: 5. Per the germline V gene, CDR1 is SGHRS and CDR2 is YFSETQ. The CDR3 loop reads CASSIGTGIAKNIQYF. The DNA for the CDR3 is TGCGCCAGCAGCATAGGGACAGGGATAGCCAAAAACATTCAGTACTTC. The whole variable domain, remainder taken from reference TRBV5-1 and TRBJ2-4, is KAGVTQTPRYLIKTRGQQVTLSCSPISGHRSVSWYQQTPGQGLQFLFEYFSETQRNKGNFPGRFSGRQFSNSRSEMNVSTLELGDSALYLCASSIGTGIAKNIQYFGAGTRLSVL.

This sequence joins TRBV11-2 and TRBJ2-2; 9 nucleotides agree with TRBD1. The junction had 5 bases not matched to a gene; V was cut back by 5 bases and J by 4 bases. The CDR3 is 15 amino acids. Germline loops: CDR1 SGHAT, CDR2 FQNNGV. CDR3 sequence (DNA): TGTGCCAGCAGCCGAGGGACAGGGACCACCGGGGAGCTGTTTTTT. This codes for CASSRGTGTTGELFF.

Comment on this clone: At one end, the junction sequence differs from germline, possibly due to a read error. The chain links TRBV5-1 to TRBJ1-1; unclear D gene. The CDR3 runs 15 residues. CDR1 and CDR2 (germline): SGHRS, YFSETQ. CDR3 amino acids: CASTLLGMGSEGAVF. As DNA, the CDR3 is TGCGCCAGCACCCTGCTTGGGATGGGGTCGGAGGGTGCGGTCTTT.

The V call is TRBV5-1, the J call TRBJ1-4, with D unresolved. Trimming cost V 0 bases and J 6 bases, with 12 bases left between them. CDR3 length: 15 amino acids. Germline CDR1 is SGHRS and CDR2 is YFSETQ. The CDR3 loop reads CASSLDGVRDEKLFF. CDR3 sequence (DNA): TGCGCCAGCAGCTTGGATGGGGTGAGGGATGAAAAACTGTTTTTT.

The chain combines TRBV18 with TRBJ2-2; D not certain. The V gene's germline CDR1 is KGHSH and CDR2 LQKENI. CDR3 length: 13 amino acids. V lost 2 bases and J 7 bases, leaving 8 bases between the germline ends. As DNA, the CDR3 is TGTGCCAGCTCACCAAGAGGATTCGGGGAGCTGTTTTTT. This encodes CASSPRGFGELFF.

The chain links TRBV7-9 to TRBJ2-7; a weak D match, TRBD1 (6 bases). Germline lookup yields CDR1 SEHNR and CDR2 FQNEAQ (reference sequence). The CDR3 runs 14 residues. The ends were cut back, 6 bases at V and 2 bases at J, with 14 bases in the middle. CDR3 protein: CASSPPGHPYEQYF. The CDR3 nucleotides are TGTGCCAGCAGTCCCCCGGGACACCCCTACGAGCAGTACTTC. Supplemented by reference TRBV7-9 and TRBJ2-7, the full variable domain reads DTGVSQNPRHKITKRGQNVTFRCDPISEHNRLYWYRQTLGQGPEFLTYFQNEAQLEKSRLLSDRFSAERPKGSFSTLEIQRTEQGDSAMYLCASSPPGHPYEQYFGPGTRLTVT.